The entry that follows covers one T cell receptor beta chain sequence. This clone showed up just once. What antigen it recognizes has not been identified. Base qualities are not recorded, but no much larger clone differs from it by a single base. The CDR3 regions of human TCRbeta chains were subjected to immunosequencing. Concerning the study's data processing: Repertoire TCRs were matched against a reference library of SARS-CoV-2-specific TCRs generated with the MIRA antigen-specificity platform. Breadth was defined as the fraction of unique TCRs that were SARS-CoV-2-associated. Depth was defined as the fraction of total T cells that were SARS-CoV-2-associated. Using the MIRA data, each spike-specific TCR was assigned both to the spike region to which the TCR was reactive and to a CD4 or CD8 class. Log10-transformed breadth and depth values were compared by one-way ANOVA with Sidak's multiple comparisons tests. TCRdb's version of the immuneACCESS table is confined to in-frame rearrangements and falls short of the full clone set. An unresolved V gene accounts for under half of the shortfall where checked; the remainder is of unknown origin. V, J and clone size derive from that table, while D and trimming were established from the DNA sequence. The sample yields over 100,000 clones; more than 75% were counted once. Together, the top ten hold about 1.1% of the sample.

The data were obtained in a study of T cell responses to AZD1222 COVID-19 vaccine listed by TCRdb under 2021. Turning to the overall study: A total of 233 trial participants underwent TCR sequencing, of whom some 210 received two doses of AZD1222 and approximately 25 received two doses of the MenACWY control vaccine. Trial participants were enrolled into age subgroups of 18-55, 56-69 and 70-plus years, which contained around 150, 28 and 57 TCR-sequenced participants, respectively.

Trimming leaves V shorter by 1 base and J shorter by 4 bases, with the junction holding 7 bases beyond the gene matches. Taken from the germline V gene (reference sequence), the CDR1 and CDR2 loops are LNHDA and SQIVND. From its cysteine to its phenylalanine, the CDR3 spans 17 amino acids. This entry keeps only the CDR3 DNA: 51 bases, framed from base 1. This specimen's time point label, interpreted: about 28 days (+/-7) after the second vaccine dose. AZD1222 recipients whose second dose came at about 4 weeks and those whose second dose came at about 12 weeks were combined into one group, since spike-specific TCR depth and breadth did not differ between the two schedules. The vaccinee samples were drawn from two UK trials, COV001 and COV002, one of which was a single-blind randomized controlled phase 2/3 trial testing AZD1222 (ChAdOx1 nCoV-19) in healthy adults. For TCRbeta chain sequencing, PBMC samples from trial participants were taken at day 0 and at day 28 after the second dose.

Broader findings and caveats from the paper: The 56-69-year group was small, and its depth increase did not reach significance, likely because of low power. Because no day 14 peak-response samples were available, repertoires were characterized only after the peak T cell response. The vaccine-associated CD4 TCRs covered the entire spike protein, and the dominant responses fell in regions 160-218 and 743-854. Conclusions about previously exposed vaccinees were limited because only a handful of AZD1222 recipients were SARS-CoV-2 seropositive at baseline. After two AZD1222 doses, both the breadth and the depth of spike-specific TCRs were significantly higher than at day 0 and than in MenACWY recipients. Participants were mostly white British, with more females than males. The authors suggested clonal diversity may have been underestimated. Reportedly, almost half of the unique spike-specific TCRs recognized epitopes lying outside the regions that are mutated in the B.1.351 and B.1.1.7 variants.

The chain links TRBV19 with TRBJ2-1; 10 bases in the middle match TRBD2. This specimen was peripheral blood, taken 28 days after the second AZD1222 dose. The sequence was collected from an adult who received the AZD1222 COVID-19 vaccine. The CDR3 region: CASSIASAGGPYNEQFF. In nucleotide form, the sequence is TGTGCCAGTAGTATAGCCTCAGCGGGAGGGCCATACAATGAGCAGTTCTTC.